This T cell receptor beta chain was recorded in a study of Graves' ophthalmopathy and Graves' hyperthyroidism. Using RNA transcripts, the TCR beta CDR3 regions were amplified. RT-PCR with HTBI primers came first, then second-round multiplex PCR. TCRdb processed the multiplex PCR reads anew with MiXCR; each CDR3 protein has one entry. The data show fewer than 650,000 distinct CDR3 sequences, 20% to 25% seen once. Findings and limits, study-wide: Ophthalmopathy could be told apart from stable hyperthyroidism by a 13-signature model (approximately 91% sensitivity, around 79% specificity).

This clonotype was seen many times. Its target is not known. Germline V lookup: CDR1 LNHDA, CDR2 SQIVND (reference sequence). V lost 7 bases and J lost 5, with 20 bases in between. The CDR3 covers 15 residues. Diagnostic conclusions were grounded in clinical symptoms, serum thyroxine, TRAb, thyroid ultrasound and orbital computed tomography. The chain uses TRBV19 and TRBJ1-2; tentative D call: TRBD1 (6 bases). This clonotype was obtained from a woman under 30 with stable Graves' hyperthyroidism. Some clones in this sample may be carry-over from other donors' samples. Sequenced material: peripheral blood. CDR3 sequence: CASTKRTDSAYGYTF. The CDR3 DNA sequence: TGTGCCAGTACCAAGAGGACAGACTCAGCATATGGCTACACCTTC.